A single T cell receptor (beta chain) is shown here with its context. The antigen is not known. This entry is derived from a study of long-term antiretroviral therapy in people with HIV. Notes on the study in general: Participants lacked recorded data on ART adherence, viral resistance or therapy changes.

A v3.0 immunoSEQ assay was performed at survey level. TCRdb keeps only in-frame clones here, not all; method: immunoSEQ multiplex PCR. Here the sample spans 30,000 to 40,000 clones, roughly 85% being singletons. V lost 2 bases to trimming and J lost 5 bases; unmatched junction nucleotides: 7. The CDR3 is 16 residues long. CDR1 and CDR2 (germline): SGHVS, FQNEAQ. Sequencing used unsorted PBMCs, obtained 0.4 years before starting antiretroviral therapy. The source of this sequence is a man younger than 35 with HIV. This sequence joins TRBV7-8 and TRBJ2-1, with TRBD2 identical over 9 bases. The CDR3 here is CASSLPRGGANNEQFF. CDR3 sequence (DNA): TGTGCCAGCAGCTTACCTCGCGGGGGGGCCAACAATGAGCAGTTCTTC.